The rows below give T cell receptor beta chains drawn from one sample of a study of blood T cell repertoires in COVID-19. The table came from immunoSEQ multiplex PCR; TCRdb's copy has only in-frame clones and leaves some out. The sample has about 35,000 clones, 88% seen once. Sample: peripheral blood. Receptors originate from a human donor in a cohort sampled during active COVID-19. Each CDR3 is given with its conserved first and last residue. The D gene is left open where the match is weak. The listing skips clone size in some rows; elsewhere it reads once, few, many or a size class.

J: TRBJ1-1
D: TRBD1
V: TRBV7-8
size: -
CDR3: CASSYRTGKTEAFF
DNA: TGTGCCAGCAGTTACCGGACAGGGAAAACTGAAGCTTTCTTT

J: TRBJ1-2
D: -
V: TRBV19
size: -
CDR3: CASMDNRNNYGYTF
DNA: TGTGCCAGTATGGACAACAGGAATAACTATGGCTACACCTTC

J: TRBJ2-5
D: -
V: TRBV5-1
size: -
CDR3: CASSLGPGTQETQYF
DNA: TGCGCCAGCAGCTTGGGTCCGGGAACACAAGAGACCCAGTACTTC

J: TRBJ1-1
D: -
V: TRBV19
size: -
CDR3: CASSSRDMNTEAFF
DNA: TGTGCCAGCTCCTCCAGGGACATGAACACTGAAGCTTTCTTT

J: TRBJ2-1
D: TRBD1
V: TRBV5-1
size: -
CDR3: CASSLAADRENEQFF
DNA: TGCGCCAGCAGCTTGGCCGCGGACAGGGAAAATGAGCAGTTCTTC

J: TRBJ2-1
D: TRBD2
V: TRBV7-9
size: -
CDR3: CASRFSGGTNNEQFF
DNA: TGTGCCAGCAGATTCAGCGGGGGCACGAACAATGAGCAGTTCTTC

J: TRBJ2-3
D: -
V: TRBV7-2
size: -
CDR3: CASSLSGARTDTQYF
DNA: TGTGCCAGCAGCTTAAGCGGAGCCCGCACAGATACGCAGTATTTT

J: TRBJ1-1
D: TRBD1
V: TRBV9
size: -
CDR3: CASSVGPGQGPGTEAFF
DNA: TGTGCCAGCAGCGTAGGACCGGGACAGGGGCCTGGGACTGAAGCTTTCTTT

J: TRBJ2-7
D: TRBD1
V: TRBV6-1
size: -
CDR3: CASSEAWTGWGEQYF
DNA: TGTGCCAGCAGTGAGGCTTGGACAGGGTGGGGCGAGCAGTACTTC

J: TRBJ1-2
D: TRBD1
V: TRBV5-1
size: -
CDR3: CASSPEQGAGGYTF
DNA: TGCGCCAGCAGCCCCGAACAGGGGGCAGGGGGCTACACCTTC

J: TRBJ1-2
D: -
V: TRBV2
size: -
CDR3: CASSPRQGYTF
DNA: TGTGCCAGCAGTCCCAGGCAAGGCTACACCTTC

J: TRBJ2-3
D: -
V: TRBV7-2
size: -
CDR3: CASSLQHTRGTDTQYF
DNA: TGTGCCAGCAGCTTACAACACACTAGGGGCACAGATACGCAGTATTTT

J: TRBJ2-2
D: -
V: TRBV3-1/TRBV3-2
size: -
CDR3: CASSQELEYTGELFF
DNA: TGTGCCAGCAGCCAAGAACTGGAGTACACCGGGGAGCTGTTTTTT

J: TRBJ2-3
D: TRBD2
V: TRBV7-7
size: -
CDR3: CASSLGLAADTQYF
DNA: TGTGCCAGCAGCTTAGGACTAGCGGCAGATACGCAGTATTTT

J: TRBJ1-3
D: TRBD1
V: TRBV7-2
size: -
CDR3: CASSLDRGSGNTIYF
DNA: TGTGCCAGCAGCTTAGACAGGGGCTCTGGAAACACCATATATTTT

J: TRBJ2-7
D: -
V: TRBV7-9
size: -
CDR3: CASSLALDSAEQYF
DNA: TGTGCCAGCAGCTTAGCCTTGGACTCGGCCGAGCAGTACTTC

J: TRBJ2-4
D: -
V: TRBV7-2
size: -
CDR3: CASSLGGIAKNIQYF
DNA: TGTGCCAGCAGCTTAGGAGGGATAGCCAAAAACATTCAGTACTTC

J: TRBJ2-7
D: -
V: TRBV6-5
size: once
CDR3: CASSYSKMLRASEQYF
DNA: TGTGCCAGCAGTTACTCGAAAATGCTCAGGGCCTCCGAGCAGTACTTC

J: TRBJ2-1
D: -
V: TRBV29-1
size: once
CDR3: CSVEDPGRSSYNEQFF
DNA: TGCAGCGTTGAAGACCCGGGGAGGTCATCCTACAATGAGCAGTTCTTC

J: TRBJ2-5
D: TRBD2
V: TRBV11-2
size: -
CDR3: CASSLNPWGTSDQETQYF
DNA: TGTGCCAGCAGCTTAAACCCATGGGGGACTAGCGACCAAGAGACCCAGTACTTC

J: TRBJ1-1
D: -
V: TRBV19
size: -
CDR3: CASSQGNTEAFF
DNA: TGTGCCAGTAGCCAGGGGAACACTGAAGCTTTCTTT

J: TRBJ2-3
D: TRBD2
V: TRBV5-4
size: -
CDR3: CASSSGLAGAGPGYTQYF
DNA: TGTGCCAGCAGCTCGGGACTAGCGGGAGCAGGCCCTGGATATACGCAGTATTTT

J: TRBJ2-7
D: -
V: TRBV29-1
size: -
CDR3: CSAAWRDGHEQYF
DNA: TGCAGCGCCGCCTGGCGGGACGGTCACGAGCAGTACTTC

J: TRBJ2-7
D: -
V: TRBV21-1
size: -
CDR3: CATTGGYEQYF
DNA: TGTGCCACGACAGGGGGCTACGAGCAGTACTTC

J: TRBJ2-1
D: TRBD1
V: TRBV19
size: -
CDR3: CASSGGDRVTYNEQFF
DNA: TGTGCCAGTAGTGGGGGGGACAGGGTTACCTACAATGAGCAGTTCTTC

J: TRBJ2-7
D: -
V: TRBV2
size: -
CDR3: CASIPFAGQNYEQYF
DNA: TGTGCCAGCATCCCCTTCGCGGGCCAGAACTACGAGCAGTACTTC

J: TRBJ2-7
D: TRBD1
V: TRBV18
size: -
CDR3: CASSPQGVSYEQYF
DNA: TGTGCCAGCTCACCGCAGGGGGTCTCCTACGAGCAGTACTTC

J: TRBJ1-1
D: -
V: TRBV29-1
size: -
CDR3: CSVGGFEAFF
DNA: TGCAGCGTAGGAGGGTTTGAAGCTTTCTTT

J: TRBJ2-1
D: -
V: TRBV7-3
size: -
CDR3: CASSFLPGDGLYNEQFF
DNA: TGTGCCAGCAGCTTCCTCCCAGGGGATGGGCTTTACAATGAGCAGTTCTTC

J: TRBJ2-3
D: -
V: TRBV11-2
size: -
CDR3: CASSLGPPTVPDTQYF
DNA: TGTGCCAGCAGCTTAGGGCCCCCGACAGTACCAGATACGCAGTATTTT

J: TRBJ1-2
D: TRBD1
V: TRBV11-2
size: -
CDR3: CASSPTGRTGGTYGYTF
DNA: TGTGCCAGCAGCCCAACGGGGAGGACAGGGGGCACGTATGGCTACACCTTC

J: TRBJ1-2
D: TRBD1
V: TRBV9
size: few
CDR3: CASTTKGQGGYGYTF
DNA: TGTGCCAGCACCACAAAAGGACAGGGAGGGTATGGCTACACCTTC

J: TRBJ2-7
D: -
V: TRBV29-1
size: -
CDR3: CSVLQGGYEQYF
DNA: TGCAGCGTTCTTCAGGGAGGATACGAGCAGTACTTC

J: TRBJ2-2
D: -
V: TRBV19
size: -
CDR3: CASNPQGNTGELFF
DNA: TGTGCCAGTAACCCTCAGGGAAACACCGGGGAGCTGTTTTTT

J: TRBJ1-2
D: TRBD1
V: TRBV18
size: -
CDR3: CASSLGQRNYGYTF
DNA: TGTGCCAGCTCACTGGGACAGAGAAACTATGGCTACACCTTC

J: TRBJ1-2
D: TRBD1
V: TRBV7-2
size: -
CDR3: CASSFGDRGNYGYTF
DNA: TGTGCCAGCAGCTTTGGGGACAGGGGCAACTATGGCTACACCTTC

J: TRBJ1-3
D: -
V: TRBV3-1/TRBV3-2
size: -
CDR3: CASSQVGAGNTIYF
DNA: TGTGCCAGCAGCCAAGTAGGGGCTGGAAACACCATATATTTT

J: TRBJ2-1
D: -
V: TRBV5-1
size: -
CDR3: CASSLALGGEQFF
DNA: TGCGCCAGCAGCCTCGCCTTAGGGGGTGAGCAGTTCTTC

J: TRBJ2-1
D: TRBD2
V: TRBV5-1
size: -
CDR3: CASSPKTGTSDEQFF
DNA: TGCGCCAGCAGCCCGAAAACCGGGACTAGCGATGAGCAGTTCTTC

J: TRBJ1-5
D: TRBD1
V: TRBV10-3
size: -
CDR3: CAISEPPGTGNQPQHF
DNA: TGTGCCATCAGTGAACCGCCTGGGACAGGGAATCAGCCCCAGCATTTT

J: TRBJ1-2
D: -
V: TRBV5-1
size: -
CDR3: CASSSTVSHGYTF
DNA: TGCGCCAGCAGCTCGACAGTAAGCCATGGCTACACCTTC

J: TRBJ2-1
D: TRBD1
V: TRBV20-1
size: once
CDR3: CSARRDSEQFF
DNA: TGCAGTGCCAGACGGGACAGTGAGCAGTTCTTC

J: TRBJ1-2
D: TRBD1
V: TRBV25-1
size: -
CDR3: CATSSQGVSYTF
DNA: TGTGCCACCTCCTCCCAGGGGGTGAGCTACACCTTC

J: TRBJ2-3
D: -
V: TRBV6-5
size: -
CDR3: CASTRVLTDTQYF
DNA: TGTGCCAGCACCAGGGTTCTCACAGATACGCAGTATTTT

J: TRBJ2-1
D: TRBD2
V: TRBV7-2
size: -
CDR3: CASSSGLAGVEQFF
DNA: TGTGCCAGCAGCTCGGGACTAGCGGGAGTTGAGCAGTTCTTC

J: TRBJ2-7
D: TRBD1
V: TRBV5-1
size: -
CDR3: CASSPTRGSEQYF
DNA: TGCGCCAGCAGTCCAACCAGGGGGAGCGAGCAGTACTTC

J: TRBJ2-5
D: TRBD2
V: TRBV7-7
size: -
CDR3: CASSLGGGGPETQYF
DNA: TGTGCCAGCAGCTTAGGCGGGGGGGGCCCGGAGACCCAGTACTTC

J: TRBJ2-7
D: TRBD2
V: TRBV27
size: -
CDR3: CASSSRTSGLEQYF
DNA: TGTGCCAGCAGTTCTCGGACTAGCGGCTTGGAGCAGTACTTC

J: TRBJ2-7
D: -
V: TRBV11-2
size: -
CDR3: CASSLGMELYEQYF
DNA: TGTGCCAGCAGCTTAGGGATGGAGCTGTACGAGCAGTACTTC

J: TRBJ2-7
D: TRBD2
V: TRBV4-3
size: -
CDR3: CASSQAWGLGDDEQYF
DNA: TGCGCCAGCAGCCAAGCGTGGGGACTAGGAGACGACGAGCAGTACTTC

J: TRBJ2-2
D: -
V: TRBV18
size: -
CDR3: CASSPLNEGMAGELFF
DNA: TGTGCCAGCTCGCCCTTAAATGAGGGTATGGCCGGGGAGCTGTTTTTT

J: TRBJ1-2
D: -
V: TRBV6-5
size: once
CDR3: CATRKQGTNYGYTF
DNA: TGTGCCACCAGGAAACAGGGAACTAACTATGGCTACACCTTC

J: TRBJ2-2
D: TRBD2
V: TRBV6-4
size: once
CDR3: CASSDRAGSTGELFF
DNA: TGTGCCAGCAGTGATAGAGCGGGAAGCACCGGGGAGCTGTTTTTT

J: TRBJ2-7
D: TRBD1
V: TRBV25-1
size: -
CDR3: CASVRQGARYEQYF
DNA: TGTGCCAGCGTTAGACAGGGGGCGCGATACGAGCAGTACTTC